The 25 T cell receptor beta chains below all came from one sample that was sequenced in a study of identical twins. TCRdb passed the 5' RACE reads through MiXCR, listing each CDR3 protein once. Among under 900,000 distinct CDR3 sequences listed, about 12% were seen once. These data also featured in a second study, about yellow fever vaccine responses in identical twins.

Material for sequencing was PBMCs. The receptors were sampled from a young woman in good health.

The J gene is TRBJ2-1, the V gene TRBV7-9; D possibly uses TRBD1 or TRBD2 (5 bases each). CDR1 is SEHNR, CDR2 FQNEAQ, per germline (reference sequence). CDR3 size: 15 residues. V gave up 2 bases and J gave up 2 bases, with 10 bases separating them. This chain's CDR3 is CASSLILGAYNEQFF. DNA of the CDR3: TGTGCCAGCAGCTTAATACTAGGGGCCTACAATGAGCAGTTCTTC. Looking up the rest from reference TRBV7-9 and TRBJ2-1 gives the full variable domain: DTGVSQNPRHKITKRGQNVTFRCDPISEHNRLYWYRQTLGQGPEFLTYFQNEAQLEKSRLLSDRFSAERPKGSFSTLEIQRTEQGDSAMYLCASSLILGAYNEQFFGPGTRLTVL.

This clonotype has ten or more counts. The rearrangement joins TRBV5-6 to TRBJ1-5, with TRBD1 matching over 8 bases. Germline V gene lookup returns CDR1 SGHDT and CDR2 YYEEEE. The CDR3 runs to 15 residues. The junction had 9 bases not matched to a gene; V was cut back by 1 base and J by 9 bases. CDR3 region: CASSLMGQALRPQHF. In nucleotides, the CDR3 is TGTGCCAGCAGCTTGATGGGACAGGCCCTTCGGCCCCAGCATTTT. The whole variable domain, filled in from reference TRBV5-6 and TRBJ1-5, reads DAGVTQSPTHLIKTRGQQVTLRCSPKSGHDTVSWYQQALGQGPQFIFQYYEEEERQRGNFPDRFSGHQFPNYSSELNVNALLLGDSALYLCASSLMGQALRPQHFGDGTRLSIL.

This clonotype was seen more than once but under ten times. V is TRBV7-6 and J is TRBJ2-2; tentative D call: TRBD2 (5 bases). The CDR3 spans 15 residues. Trimming removed 4 bases at V and 4 bases at J, with 13 bases between. Germline CDR1 is SGHVS and CDR2 is FNYEAQ. The CDR3 sequence: CASSSRAVPTGELFF. The CDR3 coding sequence is TGTGCCAGCAGCTCGAGGGCGGTACCCACCGGGGAGCTGTTTTTT.

The CDR3 loop reads CASGPGPTNTGELFF. CDR3 in DNA: TGCGCCAGCGGCCCGGGACCCACGAACACCGGGGAGCTGTTTTTT. This chain connects TRBV4-1 to TRBJ2-2; D possibly uses TRBD1 or TRBD2 (5 bases each). CDR1 and CDR2 from the germline V gene are MGHRA and YSYEKL. The V end was cut by 8 bases, the J end by 0 bases, with 13 bases between. This CDR3 comprises 15 residues.

This chain uses TRBV9 with TRBJ2-2; 10 bases agree with TRBD2. Germline V gene data show CDR1 as SGDLS and CDR2 as YYNGEE. This CDR3 has 17 residues. V was clipped by 3 bases and J by 6 bases; unmatched bases: 11. CDR3 coding DNA: TGTGCCAGCAGCGCCAGCCTAGCGGGAGAATGGGCCGGGGAGCTGTTTTTT. This sequence encodes CASSASLAGEWAGELFF.

This clonotype was seen only a few times. The rearrangement links TRBV24-1 to TRBJ2-7; D unresolved. Trimming pared 1 base from V and 6 bases from J, leaving 9 bases between. CDR1 is KGHDR, CDR2 SFDVKD, per germline. CDR3 size: 13 residues. The CDR3 is CATSDFIGREQYF. The CDR3 nucleotides read TGTGCCACCAGTGATTTCATAGGGCGCGAGCAGTACTTC.

The rearrangement links TRBV2 to TRBJ2-1, with 9 bases aligning to TRBD1. The CDR3 sequence is 15 residues long. Germline assignment: CDR1 SNHLY and CDR2 FYNNEI. J was trimmed by 6 bases and V by 6 bases; bases with no gene match: 9. The CDR3 sequence: CASSKDRGGGNEQFF. CDR3 sequence (DNA): TGTGCCAGCAGCAAGGACAGGGGTGGAGGCAATGAGCAGTTCTTC.

The chain employs TRBV6-1 and TRBJ1-2; D is unclear. The V and J ends lost 5 bases and 8 bases respectively, with 18 bases between them. In germline, CDR1 is MNHNS, CDR2 SASEGT. The CDR3 runs to 14 residues. CDR3 protein: CASSPRTKWSGYTF. The CDR3 DNA is TGTGCCAGCAGTCCCCGGACGAAATGGTCCGGCTACACCTTC.

The chain recombines TRBV11-2 with TRBJ2-1; D is unclear. The CDR3 contains 11 residues. The V gene lost 3 bases and the J gene lost 10 bases, with 7 bases spanning the gap. Germline loops: CDR1 SGHAT, CDR2 FQNNGV. The CDR3: CASSFGPEQFF. DNA of the CDR3: TGTGCCAGCAGCTTCGGTCCGGAGCAGTTCTTC. Together with reference TRBV11-2 and TRBJ2-1, the CDR3 gives the full variable domain: EAGVAQSPRYKIIEKRQSVAFWCNPISGHATLYWYQQILGQGPKLLIQFQNNGVVDDSQLPKDRFSAERLKGVDSTLKIQPAKLEDSAVYLCASSFGPEQFFGPGTRLTVL.

This clonotype was detected a few times. This chain uses TRBV5-1 with TRBJ1-5; D uncertain. Germline V CDR1 and CDR2: SGHRS, YFSETQ. The V and J ends lost 0 bases and 0 bases respectively, with 10 bases between them. The CDR3 sequence is 16 residues long. CDR3 bases: TGCGCCAGCAGCTTGGGTAGCCAGAATAGCAATCAGCCCCAGCATTTT. It specifies CASSLGSQNSNQPQHF. The variable domain in full, with the rest retrieved from reference TRBV5-1 and TRBJ1-5, is KAGVTQTPRYLIKTRGQQVTLSCSPISGHRSVSWYQQTPGQGLQFLFEYFSETQRNKGNFPGRFSGRQFSNSRSEMNVSTLELGDSALYLCASSLGSQNSNQPQHFGDGTRLSIL.

The chain couples TRBV5-1 to TRBJ2-5; 9 bases line up with TRBD1. The CDR3 is 15 residues long. The V and J ends lost 0 bases and 1 base, in that order; junction bases with no gene match: 1. Looked up from germline, CDR1 is SGHRS and CDR2 is YFSETQ. DNA of the CDR3: TGCGCCAGCAGCTTGGGGACAGGGGTCCAAGAGACCCAGTACTTC. This sequence encodes CASSLGTGVQETQYF.

This clonotype was observed a few times. This chain joins TRBV9 and TRBJ2-1; 7 positions match TRBD1. Trimming cost V 2 bases and J 0 bases; bases outside gene matches: 8. The CDR3 runs to 17 residues. Germline values: CDR1 SGDLS, CDR2 YYNGEE. CDR3 residues: CASSVDIRDSSYNEQFF. The CDR3 DNA is TGTGCCAGCAGCGTGGATATTCGGGACAGCTCCTACAATGAGCAGTTCTTC.

V is TRBV6-5 and J is TRBJ1-4; 10 bases are a match to TRBD1. Trimming at V came to 0 bases and at J to 3 bases, leaving 4 bases not matched to a gene. Germline V lookup: CDR1 MNHEY, CDR2 SVGAGI. CDR3 length: 17 residues. CDR3 DNA: TGTGCCAGCAGTTACTCGGGACAGGGGACTTCTAATGAAAAACTGTTTTTT. It codes for CASSYSGQGTSNEKLFF.

This clonotype was counted a few times. The chain couples TRBV12-3 or TRBV12-4 to TRBJ2-7, with a tentative D call TRBD1 (6 bases). This CDR3 region has 14 residues. The V end was cut by 3 bases, the J end by 7 bases, with 16 bases between. CDR3 sequence reads: CASSFGQGTGEQYF. The DNA of the CDR3 is TGTGCCAGCAGTTTTGGGCAGGGTACAGGGGAGCAGTACTTC.

This clonotype has a handful of counts. The J gene is TRBJ1-2, the V gene TRBV27; TRBD1 agrees at 9 bases. The CDR3 runs 17 residues. The germline V gene encodes CDR1 MNHEY and CDR2 SMNVEV (reference sequence). With 5 bases clipped from V and 5 bases from J, the junction kept 15 bases outside the gene matches. For the CDR3, the DNA is TGTGCCAGCAGTACGCGGGACAGGGCTGAGCGACTTTATGGCTACACCTTC. This sequence encodes CASSTRDRAERLYGYTF.

A few counts support this clonotype. CDR3 in amino acids: CASSGQPGQGALPLHF. The CDR3 nucleotides read TGTGCCAGCAGTGGGCAACCGGGACAGGGGGCTCTACCCCTCCACTTT. The chain employs TRBV6-1 and TRBJ1-6; 12 bases are shared with TRBD1. V shed 4 bases, J shed 12 bases, and the junction held 10 bases outside the gene matches. This CDR3 comprises 16 residues. Germline assignment: CDR1 MNHNS and CDR2 SASEGT.

About this clonotype: The junction departs from the called germline gene at one end, perhaps through a read error. CDR3 sequence (DNA): TGCTGTGCTAGAGATGGGACAACTCAGCGGGGGGGTTCCTATACGCAGTATTTT. It codes for CCARDGTTQRGGSYTQYF. The J gene is TRBJ2-3, the V gene TRBV20-1, with 10 bases identical to TRBD2. Germline CDR1 is DFQATT and CDR2 is SNEGSKA (reference sequence). CDR3 length: 18 residues.

The rearrangement joins TRBV2 to TRBJ1-4; perhaps TRBD1 as D (6 bases). Germline V gene lookup returns CDR1 SNHLY and CDR2 FYNNEI. The CDR3 is 14 amino acids. The germline V and J ends were trimmed by 6 bases and 5 bases, with 13 bases remaining between them. The CDR3 nucleotides are TGTGCCAGCAGGTACAGGGCGCAGAATGAAAAACTGTTTTTT. It codes for CASRYRAQNEKLFF.

On this clonotype itself: A clone one base away is much larger, so this may be a read error. V usage is TRBV24-1 and J usage is TRBJ2-7; D not certain. Per the germline V gene, CDR1 is KGHDR and CDR2 is SFDVKD. There are 11 residues in the CDR3. V was trimmed by 7 bases and J by 4 bases, leaving 7 bases between them. The CDR3 DNA reads TGTGCCACCAGAGTCATATACGAGCAGTACTTC. Its protein product is CATRVIYEQYF.

This clonotype has ten or more counts. J is TRBJ1-1 and V is TRBV3-1; D not resolved. The V end lost 1 base, the J end lost 2 bases, and 8 bases lay between the germline ends. This CDR3 is 14 amino acids long. Germline lookup yields CDR1 LGHDT and CDR2 YNNKEL (reference sequence). CDR3 coding DNA: TGTGCCAGCAGCCAAGTCGGGAAAAACACTGAAGCTTTCTTT. Translation gives CASSQVGKNTEAFF.

This clonotype appeared a few times. The rearrangement joins TRBV5-1 to TRBJ2-7; maybe TRBD2 (5 bases). V shed 0 bases and J shed 4 bases, with 14 bases lying between them. This CDR3 is built from 15 residues. Per germline, CDR1 SGHRS and CDR2 YFSETQ. CDR3 nucleotides: TGCGCCAGCAGCTTGGGACTCGGGGAGAGATACGAGCAGTACTTC. This sequence encodes CASSLGLGERYEQYF.

This clonotype was seen only a few times. V and J are TRBV29-1 and TRBJ2-1, with D uncertain. Germline V CDR1 and CDR2: SQVTM, ANQGSEA. V was clipped by 2 bases and J by 0 bases, with 11 bases between them. The CDR3 covers 15 residues. The CDR3 spells CSVESGFSSYNEQFF. As DNA, the CDR3 is TGCAGCGTTGAATCTGGGTTCTCCTCCTACAATGAGCAGTTCTTC.

Only a few counts were recorded for this clonotype. The chain employs TRBV7-2 and TRBJ2-5; D remains ambiguous. Germline V lookup: CDR1 SGHTA, CDR2 FQGNSA. This CDR3 is 14 amino acids long. Trimming took off 1 base at V and 5 bases at J, with 11 bases between the two ends. The CDR3 protein is CASSLGAGRETQYF. The CDR3 coding sequence is TGTGCCAGCAGCTTAGGGGCAGGCCGGGAGACCCAGTACTTC.

The chain carries TRBV7-9 and TRBJ1-2; no reliable D call. The V gene lost 2 bases and the J gene lost 3 bases, with 7 bases spanning the gap. Germline V gene data show CDR1 as SEHNR and CDR2 as FQNEAQ (reference sequence). The CDR3 extends over 13 amino acids. The CDR3 DNA follows: TGTGCCAGCAGCTTATTACCGGACTATGGCTACACCTTC. Its protein is CASSLLPDYGYTF.

This clonotype was counted only a few times. This chain connects TRBV11-1 to TRBJ2-1; TRBD2 matches 11 bases. V trimming: 6 bases; J trimming: 4 bases; junction bases outside the gene matches: 14. Germline V gene sequence: CDR1 SGHAT, CDR2 FQDESV (reference sequence). The CDR3 is 18 amino acids. The CDR3 region has the DNA TGTGCCAGCAGGAGCTTAGGTGCCGGGACTAGCGGATACAATGAGCAGTTCTTC. Translating gives CASRSLGAGTSGYNEQFF.